A single sample is the source of the 24 T cell receptor beta chains below, sequenced in a study of a mutant IDH1 vaccine in newly diagnosed glioma. Time point here: baseline, week 1 (first vaccination visit). Sample treatment: pre-vaccination baseline after standard-of-care therapy. Assay used: immunoSEQ multiplex PCR; TCRdb lists only in-frame clones, some missing. Here the sample spans tens of thousands of clones, 83% being singletons. The source was PBMCs, collected from a glioma patient treated with radiotherapy, temozolomide or both. Source of these receptors: a woman between 50 and 59 years old with glioma.

The V call is TRBV5-1, the J call TRBJ2-3, with TRBD2 identical over 10 bases. Germline V gives CDR1 SGHRS, CDR2 YFSETQ. The V gene end was trimmed by 4 bases and the J gene end by 5 bases; junction bases not matched to a gene: 7. The length of the CDR3 is 15 residues. CDR3 bases: TGCGCCAGCAGCCAAAGCGGGGGGGCTATAGATACGCAGTATTTT. Translated, it gives CASSQSGGAIDTQYF.

The rearrangement uses TRBV6-5 and TRBJ2-7; tentative D call: TRBD1 (6 bases). Germline V gene sequence: CDR1 MNHEY, CDR2 SVGAGI. This CDR3 is 14 amino acids long. The V end lost 0 bases, the J end lost 1 base, and 7 bases lay between the germline ends. CDR3 protein: CASSYSGGSYEQYF. DNA for the CDR3: TGTGCCAGCAGTTACTCAGGGGGATCCTACGAGCAGTACTTC.

The J gene is TRBJ1-6, the V gene TRBV30; D unclear. The CDR3 length is 17 residues. In germline, CDR1 is GTSNPN, CDR2 SVGIG (reference sequence). Trimming pared 2 bases from V and 0 bases from J, leaving 14 bases between. CDR3 DNA sequence: TGTGCCTGGAGTTCCAGCAGGAGTAGCTCCTATAATTCACCCCTCCACTTT. Translating gives CAWSSSRSSSYNSPLHF.

The chain carries TRBV6-6 and TRBJ1-2; TRBD1 agrees at 10 bases. Germline-derived CDR1 and CDR2 are MNHNY and SVGAGI (reference sequence). With 5 bases clipped from V and 6 bases from J, the junction kept 3 bases outside the gene matches. The CDR3 has 13 residues. The CDR3 DNA reads as TGTGCCAGCAGTGGGACAGGGGAAGATGGCTACACCTTC. This translates into CASSGTGEDGYTF.

This clone was recorded a few times. The chain joins TRBV7-9 to TRBJ2-7; 8 nucleotides line up with TRBD2. Germline CDR1 SEHNR, CDR2 FQNEAQ (reference sequence). The CDR3 is made up of 16 amino acids. Trimming cost V 2 bases and J 0 bases; bases outside gene matches: 6. The DNA of the CDR3 is TGTGCCAGCAGCTTATCGGGGGGGCAACTCTCCTACGAGCAGTACTTC. This sequence encodes CASSLSGGQLSYEQYF.

This sequence joins TRBV19 and TRBJ2-1, with a tentative D call TRBD2 (6 bases). Between the trimmed V and J ends, which lost 3 bases and 9 bases, there was a span of 12 bases. CDR3 length: 13 amino acids. In germline, CDR1 is LNHDA, CDR2 SQIVND (reference sequence). The CDR3 coding sequence is TGTGCCAGTAGTATCGCGGGACTGGGTGAGCAGTTCTTC. It is translated as CASSIAGLGEQFF.

V gene TRBV2 combines with J gene TRBJ2-7, with D possibly being TRBD1 (5 bases). The CDR3 is 13 residues long. CDR1 is SNHLY and CDR2 is FYNNEI in the germline V gene. V dropped 8 bases and J dropped 1 base, with 12 bases sitting between them. DNA for the CDR3: TGTGCCAGCGGGGCGGTCGGGTCCTACGAGCAGTACTTC. Protein product: CASGAVGSYEQYF.

DNA for the CDR3: TGCAGCGTTGAAGACGGGGCCTTAGAAAAACTGTTTTTT. It yields the protein CSVEDGALEKLFF. The J gene is TRBJ1-4, the V gene TRBV29-1; D is possibly TRBD1 (5 bases). This CDR3 comprises 13 residues. CDR1 and CDR2 from the germline V gene are SQVTM and ANQGSEA. V lost 0 bases and J 8 bases, leaving 10 bases between the germline ends.

The genes are TRBV5-1 and TRBJ2-3, with TRBD1 identical over 8 bases. J gave up 4 bases and V 1 base, and 5 bases lay outside the gene matches. Germline CDR1 reads SGHRS; CDR2 reads YFSETQ. The CDR3 extends over 15 amino acids. Here the CDR3 reads CASSLITGGSDTQYF. CDR3 DNA: TGCGCCAGCAGCTTGATAACAGGGGGTTCAGATACGCAGTATTTT.

The chain employs TRBV9 and TRBJ1-1, with 8 bases fitting TRBD1. The CDR3 contains 15 residues. The germline V gene encodes CDR1 SGDLS and CDR2 YYNGEE. J gave up 4 bases and V 3 bases, and 8 bases lay outside the gene matches. The CDR3 sequence is CASSASITGGTEAFF. The CDR3 region has the DNA TGTGCCAGCAGCGCCTCGATAACAGGGGGCACTGAAGCTTTCTTT. The full variable domain, completed using reference TRBV9 and TRBJ1-1, is DSGVTQTPKHLITATGQRVTLRCSPRSGDLSVYWYQQSLDQGLQFLIQYYNGEERAKGNILERFSAQQFPDLHSELNLSSLELGDSALYFCASSASITGGTEAFFGQGTRLTVV.

The chain is built from TRBV19 and TRBJ1-1; possibly TRBD1 for D (5 bases). Deletions cut 7 bases from V and 3 bases from J, with 12 bases between. The CDR3 spans 13 residues. Germline lookup yields CDR1 LNHDA and CDR2 SQIVND (reference sequence). The chain's CDR3 is CASKDTLYTEAFF. DNA of the CDR3: TGTGCCAGTAAGGACACCCTTTACACTGAAGCTTTCTTT.

CDR3 residues: CSVRRGEYGYTF. The CDR3, as DNA: TGCAGCGTTCGGCGGGGAGAATATGGCTACACCTTC. This rearrangement joins TRBV29-1 to TRBJ1-2; D remains unclear. Trimming shortened V by 5 bases and J by 5 bases, and 12 bases separated the two germline ends. This CDR3 comprises 12 residues. Germline CDR1 and CDR2: SQVTM and ANQGSEA.

This rearrangement joins TRBV30 to TRBJ2-2; 8 nucleotides line up with TRBD1. The V and J ends lost 5 bases and 5 bases, in that order; junction bases with no gene match: 7. Germline CDR1 GTSNPN, CDR2 SVGIG (reference sequence). The CDR3 has 14 amino acids. The CDR3 nucleotides read TGTGCCTGGTCCCAGGGGGCGCGAACCGGGGAGCTGTTTTTT. Residues: CAWSQGARTGELFF.

V gene TRBV7-2 combines with J gene TRBJ2-3, with D possibly TRBD2 on 6 matching bases. The length of the CDR3 is 15 residues. CDR1 is SGHTA and CDR2 is FQGNSA in the germline V gene. V was pared by 0 bases and J by 1 base, with 8 bases between. The CDR3: CASSLARGGTDTQYF. The DNA for the CDR3 is TGTGCCAGCAGCTTAGCCCGCGGGGGCACAGATACGCAGTATTTT.

The genes are TRBV6-6 and TRBJ1-4; weak D call: TRBD1 (5 bases). The CDR3 is made up of 14 amino acids. In germline, CDR1 is MNHNY, CDR2 SVGAGI (reference sequence). V shed 6 bases and J shed 8 bases, with 16 bases lying between them. The CDR3 DNA reads TGTGCCAGCAGCGACCGGGGCCTTAACGAAAAACTGTTTTTT. Amino acids: CASSDRGLNEKLFF.

This chain connects TRBV27 to TRBJ2-4; D not resolved. Deletions cut 10 bases from V and 15 bases from J, with 22 bases between. The length of the CDR3 is 12 residues. CDR1 is MNHEY and CDR2 is SMNVEV in the germline V gene (reference sequence). The DNA for the CDR3 is TGTGCCACCCGCACGGACCAGCTACATATGTACTTC. Its protein product is CATRTDQLHMYF.

The chain recombines TRBV28 with TRBJ2-7; D is possibly TRBD1 (5 bases). V was clipped by 4 bases and J by 3 bases, with 13 bases between them. This CDR3 is 14 amino acids long. Per germline, CDR1 MDHEN and CDR2 SYDVKM. The chain's CDR3 is CASSSRVRFYEQYF. CDR3 nucleotides: TGTGCCAGCAGTTCCAGGGTGAGGTTCTACGAGCAGTACTTC. Full variable domain (missing parts from reference TRBV28 and TRBJ2-7): DVKVTQSSRYLVKRTGEKVFLECVQDMDHENMFWYRQDPGLGLRLIYFSYDVKMKEKGDIPEGYSVSREKKERFSLILESASTNQTSMYLCASSSRVRFYEQYFGPGTRLTVT.

The chain employs TRBV7-2 and TRBJ2-7, with 10 bases lining up with TRBD1. J lost 3 bases, V lost 8 bases, and 4 bases had no gene match. Germline CDR1 and CDR2: SGHTA and FQGNSA. The CDR3 is 13 amino acids. The CDR3 DNA reads as TGTGCCAGCGGAAGGGACAGGGGCTACGAGCAGTACTTC. Its protein product is CASGRDRGYEQYF.

J is TRBJ1-2 and V is TRBV28, with D tentatively TRBD1 (6 bases). The CDR3 runs 13 residues. The V gene's germline CDR1 is MDHEN and CDR2 SYDVKM. V was clipped by 4 bases and J by 8 bases, with 14 bases between them. CDR3 region: CASSSASTGGYTF. DNA of the CDR3: TGTGCCAGCAGTTCTGCATCGACAGGCGGCTACACCTTC.

The rearrangement joins TRBV6-4 to TRBJ2-2, with 7 bases identical to TRBD1. V trimming: 5 bases; J trimming: 1 base; junction bases outside the gene matches: 4. Germline CDR1 is MRHNA and CDR2 is SNTAGT. The CDR3 length is 15 residues. The CDR3 here is CASSPYRGNTGELFF. The CDR3, as DNA: TGTGCCAGCAGTCCCTACAGGGGGAACACCGGGGAGCTGTTTTTT.

CDR3 coding DNA: TGTGCCAGCAGCGTACAGGGTGGGATGGGGATGAACACTGAAGCTTTCTTT. This gives the protein CASSVQGGMGMNTEAFF. The rearrangement links TRBV9 to TRBJ1-1, with a weak D call TRBD1 (5 bases). This CDR3 is built from 17 residues. With 1 base removed from V and 0 bases from J, the gap between germline ends came to 16 bases. The germline V gene has CDR1 SGDLS and CDR2 YYNGEE.

This clone was picked up a small number of times. This chain uses TRBV9 with TRBJ2-1, with 13 bases aligning to TRBD2. This CDR3 contains 15 residues. Germline V gives CDR1 SGDLS, CDR2 YYNGEE. Germline trimming cut 4 bases from V and 5 bases from J; bases unmatched to any gene: 3. CDR3 protein: CASSLTSGGNNEQFF. The CDR3 coding sequence is TGTGCCAGCAGCCTGACTAGCGGGGGGAACAATGAGCAGTTCTTC.

The chain recombines TRBV18 with TRBJ1-4; D possibly corresponds to TRBD1 (6 bases). This CDR3 contains 14 residues. Trimming stripped 4 bases from V and 2 bases from J, with 8 bases between. Germline lookup yields CDR1 KGHSH and CDR2 LQKENI. The CDR3 loop is CASSRTETNEKLFF. In DNA form, the CDR3 reads TGTGCCAGCTCACGGACAGAGACTAATGAAAAACTGTTTTTT.

The chain has TRBV7-3 and TRBJ2-2; 7 bases are a match to TRBD1. The CDR3 consists of 15 residues. Looked up from germline, CDR1 is SGHTA and CDR2 is FQGTGA. The V gene end was trimmed by 6 bases and the J gene end by 5 bases; junction bases not matched to a gene: 9. The CDR3 region is CASRLGQETTGELFF. The DNA of the CDR3 is TGTGCCAGCAGATTAGGACAGGAGACTACCGGGGAGCTGTTTTTT.